What follows are 24 T cell receptor beta chains derived from one specimen sequenced in a study of shared clonotypes between healthy human individuals. Clones were read by immunoSEQ multiplex PCR, and TCRdb kept only the in-frame ones, dropping some. The sample has around 550,000 clones, approximately 95% seen once. Naive CD8 populations comprised CD45RO-negative cells positively selected for CCR7, excluding terminally differentiated effector memory CD45RA+ cells. The sequencing sample was made of naive CD8+ T cells sorted from blood. The receptor set was obtained from a young woman in good health.

V and J are TRBV14 and TRBJ1-1, with D uncertain. V was cut by 6 bases and J by 2 bases, with 22 bases left in between. The length of the CDR3 is 17 residues. Per germline, CDR1 SGHDN and CDR2 FVKESK. The CDR3 here is CASSPIPHETTNTEAFF. The CDR3 bases are TGTGCCAGCAGTCCAATCCCCCATGAGACTACTAACACTGAAGCTTTCTTT. The full variable domain, rest sourced from reference TRBV14 and TRBJ1-1, is EAGVTQFPSHSVIEKGQTVTLRCDPISGHDNLYWYRRVMGKEIKFLLHFVKESKQDESGMPNNRFLAERTGGTYSTLKVQPAELEDSGVYFCASSPIPHETTNTEAFFGQGTRLTVV.

The gene calls are TRBV6-5 and TRBJ1-2; D may be TRBD1 (6 bases). The CDR3 has 14 amino acids. Germline CDR1 MNHEY, CDR2 SVGAGI. Trimming removed 2 bases at V and 4 bases at J, with 11 bases between. CDR3 protein: CASSYDDRLYGYTF. The CDR3 nucleotides read TGTGCCAGCAGTTACGATGACAGGCTCTATGGCTACACCTTC.

This chain joins TRBV19 and TRBJ2-3; 13 positions agree with TRBD2. CDR3 size: 17 residues. Trimming took 4 bases from V and 2 from J; bases not matched to a gene: 6. The germline V gene has CDR1 LNHDA and CDR2 SQIVND (reference sequence). DNA for the CDR3: TGTGCCAGTAGTACCTCGACTAGCGGGAGGTCCACAGATACGCAGTATTTT. This encodes CASSTSTSGRSTDTQYF. Full variable domain (remainder filled in from reference TRBV19 and TRBJ2-3): DGGITQSPKYLFRKEGQNVTLSCEQNLNHDAMYWYRQDPGQGLRLIYYSQIVNDFQKGDIAEGYSVSREKKESFPLTVTSAQKNPTAFYLCASSTSTSGRSTDTQYFGPGTRLTVL.

V usage is TRBV13 and J usage is TRBJ2-7; 14 bases are shared with TRBD2. Germline CDR1 reads PRHDT; CDR2 reads FYEKMQ (reference sequence). Germline trimming cut 2 bases from V and 5 bases from J; bases unmatched to any gene: 11. The CDR3 totals 18 residues. DNA of the CDR3: TGTGCCAGCAGCTTACCCCGGGGACTAGCGGGAGTTAACCACGAGCAGTACTTC. This translates into CASSLPRGLAGVNHEQYF.

This chain connects TRBV11-2 to TRBJ2-3; no definite D call. V lost 1 base and J 0 bases, leaving 5 bases between the germline ends. Germline assignment: CDR1 SGHAT and CDR2 FQNNGV. This CDR3 has 14 residues. DNA for the CDR3: TGTGCCAGCAGCTTAGTGCCTAGCACAGATACGCAGTATTTT. Its protein is CASSLVPSTDTQYF.

The chain is built from TRBV15 and TRBJ1-4; 7 bases are shared with TRBD1. Looked up from germline, CDR1 is LNHNV and CDR2 is YYDKDF (reference sequence). This CDR3 is 15 amino acids long. Germline trimming cut 2 bases from V and 5 bases from J; bases unmatched to any gene: 5. The DNA of the CDR3 is TGTGCCACCAGCAGACCCGGGACAGAAAATGAAAAACTGTTTTTT. Translation gives CATSRPGTENEKLFF.

V usage is TRBV11-2 and J usage is TRBJ2-5; maybe TRBD1 (5 bases). The CDR3 extends over 14 amino acids. Trimming took off 0 bases at V and 5 bases at J, with 10 bases between the two ends. Germline CDR1 SGHAT, CDR2 FQNNGV. CDR3 region: CASSLDIGVETQYF. DNA of the CDR3: TGTGCCAGCAGCTTAGATATAGGGGTGGAGACCCAGTACTTC.

The chain recombines TRBV27 with TRBJ2-7; the D is unclear. CDR1 MNHEY and CDR2 SMNVEV come from the germline V gene (reference sequence). The V end was cut by 2 bases, the J end by 3 bases, with 11 bases between. The CDR3 loop spans 14 amino acids. The CDR3 coding sequence is TGTGCCAGCAGTTTAGCCGGGCTCGGCTACGAGCAGTACTTC. It specifies CASSLAGLGYEQYF.

This chain links TRBV2 with TRBJ2-5; no definite D call. The better agreement between TRBJ2-7 and the DNA end casts doubt on the J call. CDR1 is SNHLY, CDR2 FYNNEI, per germline. The CDR3 runs to 13 residues. The DNA for the CDR3 is TGTGCCAGCAGTGATACCGTGTTGGACGAGCAGTACTTC. This translates into CASSDTVLDEQYF.

J is TRBJ2-1 and V is TRBV7-9; 8 positions match TRBD2. J gave up 5 bases and V 2 bases, and 5 bases lay outside the gene matches. The CDR3 length is 15 residues. Germline V lookup: CDR1 SEHNR, CDR2 FQNEAQ (reference sequence). The CDR3 sequence: CASSLSGSLNNEQFF. CDR3 DNA sequence: TGTGCCAGCAGCTTAAGCGGGAGCCTCAACAATGAGCAGTTCTTC.

This clone has a handful of counts. The chain has TRBV28 and TRBJ1-5, with a weak D call TRBD1 (6 bases). CDR3 length equals 16 residues. The V gene's germline CDR1 is MDHEN and CDR2 SYDVKM. V shed 6 bases and J shed 5 bases, with 20 bases lying between them. The CDR3 region has the DNA TGTGCCAGCAGACTCCGGGACTGGGGGCAAGATCAGCCCCAGCATTTT. Translating it yields CASRLRDWGQDQPQHF.

This clone appeared once. This chain uses TRBV27 with TRBJ2-5; D is ambiguous. The J call is doubtful: the DNA matches TRBJ2-7 better. CDR3 size: 13 residues. The germline V gene has CDR1 MNHEY and CDR2 SMNVEV (reference sequence). CDR3 coding DNA: TGTGCCAGCAGTTTTGATCAAAACTACGAGCAGTACTTC. Its translation: CASSFDQNYEQYF.

The rearrangement joins TRBV29-1 to TRBJ2-7; the match to TRBD1 covers 10 bases. This CDR3 is 15 amino acids long. In germline, CDR1 is SQVTM, CDR2 ANQGSEA. Trimming cost V 1 base and J 4 bases; bases outside gene matches: 7. The CDR3 DNA is TGCAGCGTTGAAGGGGGACAGGGGTTAGATTACGAGCAGTACTTC. Its translation: CSVEGGQGLDYEQYF.

The gene calls are TRBV2 and TRBJ2-5; 7 bases are shared with TRBD1. Looked up from germline, CDR1 is SNHLY and CDR2 is FYNNEI. V lost 7 bases to trimming and J lost 7 bases; unmatched junction nucleotides: 9. The CDR3 consists of 13 residues. CDR3 DNA sequence: TGTGCCAGCATCGAAGGGGGCGCGGGGACCCAGTACTTC. Its protein is CASIEGGAGTQYF.

CDR3 bases: TGCGCCAGCAGCACAGACAGACCGTCCTACAATGAGCAGTTCTTC. It specifies CASSTDRPSYNEQFF. The V and J genes are TRBV5-1 and TRBJ2-1, with D perhaps matching TRBD1 (5 bases). V lost 4 bases, J lost 1 base, and 12 bases lay in between. The CDR3 length is 15 residues. CDR1 SGHRS and CDR2 YFSETQ come from the germline V gene.

CDR3 DNA: TGTGCCAGCAGCCTGGACAGGGCTAATCAGCCCCAGCATTTT. This translates into CASSLDRANQPQHF. The rearrangement joins TRBV27 to TRBJ1-5; TRBD1 aligns across 8 bases. The CDR3 length is 14 residues. The germline CDR1 and CDR2 sequences are MNHEY and SMNVEV (reference sequence). Trimming cost V 6 bases and J 4 bases; bases outside gene matches: 5.

The CDR3 reads CASSLAEAPPDTQYF. In DNA form, the CDR3 reads TGTGCCAGCAGCTTGGCCGAAGCGCCCCCAGATACGCAGTATTTT. The V call is TRBV5-6, the J call TRBJ2-3, with D hard to call. This CDR3 has 15 amino acids. Deletions cut 0 bases from V and 4 bases from J, with 12 bases between. Germline CDR1 reads SGHDT; CDR2 reads YYEEEE.

This clone was seen only once. This chain joins TRBV7-9 and TRBJ2-4; D is unclear. Germline values: CDR1 SEHNR, CDR2 FQNEAQ (reference sequence). This CDR3 has 18 residues. Trimming removed 5 bases from V and 1 base from J, with 21 bases in between. The CDR3 DNA follows: TGTGCCAGCAGCCCCCCGGATCAAAAGGCAGCGGCCAAAAACATTCAGTACTTC. Translating gives CASSPPDQKAAAKNIQYF.

V usage is TRBV28 and J usage is TRBJ2-1; 7 bases agree with TRBD2. CDR1 is MDHEN and CDR2 is SYDVKM in the germline V gene. The CDR3 runs 16 residues. V gave up 6 bases and J gave up 4 bases; unmatched junction bases: 12. The CDR3 bases are TGTGCCAGCAGCTTGGGGACTATTCTTGCTTACAATGAGCAGTTCTTC. This codes for CASSLGTILAYNEQFF. The full variable domain, in which reference TRBV28 and TRBJ2-1 provide the parts outside the CDR3, is DVKVTQSSRYLVKRTGEKVFLECVQDMDHENMFWYRQDPGLGLRLIYFSYDVKMKEKGDIPEGYSVSREKKERFSLILESASTNQTSMYLCASSLGTILAYNEQFFGPGTRLTVL.

The chain employs TRBV28 and TRBJ1-5; D is unresolved. Trimming removed 5 bases from V and 3 bases from J, with 14 bases in between. Germline V gives CDR1 MDHEN, CDR2 SYDVKM. The CDR3 consists of 15 residues. CDR3 nucleotides: TGTGCCAGCAGTGGATGGACGGAAGTCAATCAGCCCCAGCATTTT. Its protein product is CASSGWTEVNQPQHF.

The genes are TRBV28 and TRBJ2-2, with 9 bases matching TRBD2. Germline V gene data show CDR1 as MDHEN and CDR2 as SYDVKM. This CDR3 region has 15 residues. V was clipped by 5 bases and J by 5 bases; unmatched bases: 6. CDR3 coding DNA: TGTGCCAGCAGTCCCTGGCGGGAGGGTACCGGGGAGCTGTTTTTT. Protein product: CASSPWREGTGELFF.

The V and J genes are TRBV4-1 and TRBJ2-1, with unresolved D. The CDR3 has 14 residues. In germline, CDR1 is MGHRA, CDR2 YSYEKL. With 3 bases removed from V and 4 bases from J, the gap between germline ends came to 10 bases. In nucleotides, the CDR3 is TGCGCCAGCAGCCACCGTCTGAGATACAATGAGCAGTTCTTC. This translates into CASSHRLRYNEQFF.

This chain uses TRBV27 with TRBJ2-7, with 7 nucleotides matching TRBD2. There are 14 residues in the CDR3. The junction had 14 bases not matched to a gene; V was cut back by 9 bases and J by 6 bases. Germline V gene data show CDR1 as MNHEY and CDR2 as SMNVEV (reference sequence). Here the CDR3 DNA reads TGTGCCAGTTCATGGGGGGGAGGGTTGGTCGAGCAGTACTTC. Its translation is CASSWGGGLVEQYF.

The chain carries TRBV5-6 and TRBJ2-5; D is unclear. The CDR3 is 12 amino acids. Germline CDR1 SGHDT, CDR2 YYEEEE. The ends were cut back, 0 bases at V and 3 bases at J, with 3 bases in the middle. The CDR3 loop is CASSLGEETQYF. DNA for the CDR3: TGTGCCAGCAGCTTGGGAGAAGAGACCCAGTACTTC.